Listed below are T cell receptor beta chains from one sample, sequenced in a study of blood T cell repertoires in COVID-19. Libraries were prepared by immunoSEQ multiplex PCR; TCRdb keeps only in-frame clonotypes and omits some of them. The table shows about 180,000 clones, with more than 70% occurring only once. Sequences were obtained from peripheral blood. The receptors stem from a woman under 40 with acute or convalescent COVID-19. CDR3s include the opening cysteine and the closing phenylalanine or tryptophan. Fields, in order: V gene, J gene, CDR3 protein.

V gene: TRBV18; J gene: TRBJ1-4; CDR3 protein: CASSPGLNEKLFF
V gene: TRBV10-3; J gene: TRBJ2-5; CDR3 protein: CAISIAGQETQYF
V gene: TRBV6-4; J gene: TRBJ2-3; CDR3 protein: CASSDAGAPDTQYF
V gene: TRBV7-8; J gene: TRBJ2-2; CDR3 protein: CASSPRPGQGVGSGRGELFF
V gene: TRBV30; J gene: TRBJ2-1; CDR3 protein: CAWSADPQGLLPFF
V gene: TRBV30; J gene: TRBJ1-1; CDR3 protein: CAWSVVGGKGEAFF
V gene: TRBV5-1; J gene: TRBJ2-7; CDR3 protein: CASSGNRGVYEQYF
V gene: TRBV12-3/TRBV12-4; J gene: TRBJ2-7; CDR3 protein: CASSTQRSGEQYF
V gene: TRBV6-5; J gene: TRBJ1-5; CDR3 protein: CASRDRNGNQPQHF
V gene: TRBV11-3; J gene: TRBJ2-3; CDR3 protein: CASSSRGGGPSTDTQYF
V gene: TRBV28; J gene: TRBJ2-2; CDR3 protein: CASSPGQQNTGELFF
V gene: TRBV29-1; J gene: TRBJ1-2; CDR3 protein: CSVVRGTNYGYTF
V gene: TRBV10-3; J gene: TRBJ1-1; CDR3 protein: CAISSYIPGATEAFF
V gene: TRBV19; J gene: TRBJ2-1; CDR3 protein: CASTRHRDNNEQFF
V gene: TRBV24-1; J gene: TRBJ2-3; CDR3 protein: CATSEPGVSGDHTQYF
V gene: TRBV28; J gene: TRBJ1-6; CDR3 protein: CASTPPGLGYSPLHF
V gene: TRBV5-5; J gene: TRBJ2-3; CDR3 protein: CASNNRGETDTQYF
V gene: TRBV29-1; J gene: TRBJ2-7; CDR3 protein: CSVARDRAYEQYF
V gene: TRBV6-5; J gene: TRBJ1-2; CDR3 protein: CASSPYGQAYGYTF
V gene: TRBV12-5; J gene: TRBJ1-5; CDR3 protein: CASGLRGRDQPQHF
V gene: TRBV12-3/TRBV12-4; J gene: TRBJ1-1; CDR3 protein: CASQLSEVTEAFF
V gene: TRBV12-3/TRBV12-4; J gene: TRBJ2-1; CDR3 protein: CASSSTGMSEQFF
V gene: TRBV9; J gene: TRBJ1-1; CDR3 protein: CASSGEDSNTEAFF
V gene: TRBV7-9; J gene: TRBJ2-1; CDR3 protein: CASSSPGEQFF
V gene: TRBV11-2; J gene: TRBJ1-2; CDR3 protein: CASSLSGNYGYTF
V gene: TRBV5-1; J gene: TRBJ1-2; CDR3 protein: CASSLNNNYGYTF
V gene: TRBV7-2; J gene: TRBJ1-4; CDR3 protein: CASSLARGGPEKLFF
V gene: TRBV15; J gene: TRBJ2-7; CDR3 protein: CATSTRRTSGMDEQYF
V gene: TRBV9; J gene: TRBJ2-7; CDR3 protein: CASSVVASTHEQYF
V gene: TRBV11-2; J gene: TRBJ2-7; CDR3 protein: CASSLESSASYEQYF
V gene: TRBV7-6; J gene: TRBJ1-4; CDR3 protein: CASSLRTGINEKLFF
V gene: TRBV9; J gene: TRBJ2-1; CDR3 protein: CASSTQGQYNEQFF
V gene: TRBV12-3/TRBV12-4; J gene: TRBJ2-7; CDR3 protein: CASSSGTGEQYF
V gene: TRBV6-6; J gene: TRBJ2-1; CDR3 protein: CASSFQNEQFF
V gene: TRBV5-6; J gene: TRBJ1-1; CDR3 protein: CASLGQANTEAFF
V gene: TRBV30; J gene: TRBJ1-5; CDR3 protein: CAWGPGPDQPQHF
V gene: TRBV7-2; J gene: TRBJ2-3; CDR3 protein: CASSLRGRGSVDTQYF
V gene: TRBV10-3; J gene: TRBJ1-1; CDR3 protein: CAISGDSPESFF